Its frequency marks the clone carrying this T cell receptor beta chain as medium-sized. Its target is not known. This entry belongs to a study of human CD8 memory T cell subsets. Findings of the study overall: The stem-like memory and precursor exhausted T cell populations displayed similarly high diversity, which was not the case for effector memory cells.

From germline, CDR1 is SGHDT and CDR2 YYEEEE. This CDR3 has 11 amino acids. UMI-labeled 5' RACE generated the TCR beta libraries. TCRdb re-called the 5' RACE reads; one entry per CDR3 protein, DNA not given. In all, the sample yields about 7,000 distinct CDR3 sequences. This TCR was sampled from a human donor in good health. The rearrangement joins TRBV5-6 to TRBJ2-1. Sequencing used CD8+ T cells from PBMCs. The CDR3 reads CASSFRDEQFF.